The T cell receptor beta chain under discussion was sequenced for a study of T cell changes during pregnancy in multiple sclerosis (dated by TCRdb to between 2018 and 2021). Looking at the study overall: The study looked at changes in the T cell repertoire across pregnancy in women with multiple sclerosis.

A word on this clone: Its antigen is still unknown. No base-level quality is on record; no much larger clone is a single base apart.

Spanning cysteine to phenylalanine, the CDR3 consists of 14 amino acids. Kept here is only the CDR3 DNA, which spans 42 bases and is read in frame from base 1. V is pared back by 1 base and J by 5 bases, with 15 bases lying between the germline termini. The germline V gene encodes CDR1 SQVTM and CDR2 ANQGSEA. The library was prepared using the immunoSEQ multiplex PCR assay. TCRdb retrieved this table from immuneACCESS and kept in-frame rearrangements only. Not all clones are present; in checked studies, unresolved V genes account for under half, and no reason is known for the remainder. Present in this sample are about 94,000 clones, 85% to 95% of which were seen just once. The top ten clonotypes cover 0.99% of the sample.

This specimen was peripheral blood, taken after pregnancy. This chain is built from TRBV29-1 and TRBJ2-7; TRBD1 is a possible D gene, resting on 5 matching bases. The sequence came from a female donor with multiple sclerosis, enrolled in a pregnancy study. CDR3 protein: CSVEGQGLNDEQYF. The sequence in DNA is TGCAGCGTTGAAGGGCAGGGTTTGAATGACGAGCAGTACTTC.